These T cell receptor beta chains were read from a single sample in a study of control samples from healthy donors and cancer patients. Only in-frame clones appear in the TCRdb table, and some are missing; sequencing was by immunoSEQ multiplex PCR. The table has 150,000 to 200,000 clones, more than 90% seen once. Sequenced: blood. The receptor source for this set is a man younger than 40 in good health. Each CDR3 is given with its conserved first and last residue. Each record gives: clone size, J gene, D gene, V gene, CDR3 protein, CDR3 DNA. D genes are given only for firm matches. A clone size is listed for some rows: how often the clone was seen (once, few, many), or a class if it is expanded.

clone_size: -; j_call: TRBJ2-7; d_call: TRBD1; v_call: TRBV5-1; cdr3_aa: CASSPRTGPYEQYF; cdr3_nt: TGCGCCAGCAGCCCCAGGACAGGCCCCTACGAGCAGTACTTC
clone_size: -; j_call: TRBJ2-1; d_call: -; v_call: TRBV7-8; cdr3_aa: CASSPPRGAGDEQFF; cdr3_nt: TGTGCCAGCAGTCCTCCCCGGGGGGCAGGGGATGAGCAGTTCTTC
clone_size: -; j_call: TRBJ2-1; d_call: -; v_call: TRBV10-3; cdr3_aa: CAAGGYNEQFF; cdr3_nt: TGTGCAGCGGGTGGTTACAATGAGCAGTTCTTC
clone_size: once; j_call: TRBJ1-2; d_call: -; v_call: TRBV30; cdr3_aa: CAWMLGTGSGGYTF; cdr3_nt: TGTGCCTGGATGTTGGGGACCGGCTCGGGTGGCTACACCTTC
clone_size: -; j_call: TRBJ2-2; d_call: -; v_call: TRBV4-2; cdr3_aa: CASSIRTGAGTGELFF; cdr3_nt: TGTGCCAGCAGCATCCGGACGGGTGCCGGCACCGGGGAGCTGTTTTTT
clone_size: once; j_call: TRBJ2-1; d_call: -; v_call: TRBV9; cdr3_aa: CASSVEPSPKDEQFF; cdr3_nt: TGTGCCAGCAGCGTAGAACCTAGCCCCAAGGATGAGCAGTTCTTC
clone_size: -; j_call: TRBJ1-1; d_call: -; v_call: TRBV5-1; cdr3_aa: CASSYSGTANTEAFF; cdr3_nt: TGCGCCAGCAGCTACTCCGGGACGGCGAACACTGAAGCTTTCTTT
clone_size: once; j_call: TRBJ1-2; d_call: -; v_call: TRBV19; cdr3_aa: CASSWAAANYGYTF; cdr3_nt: TGTGCCAGTAGTTGGGCGGCCGCTAACTATGGCTACACCTTC
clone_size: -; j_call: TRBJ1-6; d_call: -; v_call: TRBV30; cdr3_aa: CAWGDGQWNSPLHF; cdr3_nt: TGTGCCTGGGGCGACGGACAGTGGAATTCACCCCTCCACTTT
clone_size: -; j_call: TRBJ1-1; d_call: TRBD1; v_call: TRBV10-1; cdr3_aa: CASRRDRANTEAFF; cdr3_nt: TGCGCCAGCAGGAGGGACAGAGCGAACACTGAAGCTTTCTTT
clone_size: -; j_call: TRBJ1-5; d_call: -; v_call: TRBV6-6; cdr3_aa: CASSYSALQGNQPQHF; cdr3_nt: TGTGCCAGCAGTTACTCGGCACTCCAGGGCAATCAGCCCCAGCATTTT
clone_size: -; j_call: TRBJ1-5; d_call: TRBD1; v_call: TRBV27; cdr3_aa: CASSPRDRGFTSVQPQHF; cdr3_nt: TGTGCCAGCAGTCCCCGGGACAGGGGCTTTACCTCGGTCCAGCCCCAGCATTTT
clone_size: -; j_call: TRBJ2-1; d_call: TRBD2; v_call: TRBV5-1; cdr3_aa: CASSLESSGLNEQFF; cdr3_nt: TGCGCCAGCAGCTTGGAGTCTAGCGGGCTCAATGAGCAGTTCTTC
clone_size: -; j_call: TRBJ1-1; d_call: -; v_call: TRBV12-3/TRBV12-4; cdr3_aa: CASSLTMNTEAFF; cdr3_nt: TGTGCCAGCAGTCTTACCATGAACACTGAAGCTTTCTTT
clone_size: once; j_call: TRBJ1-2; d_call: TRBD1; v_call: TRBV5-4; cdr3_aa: CASSLDRGQTDYGYTF; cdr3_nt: TGTGCCAGCAGCCTGGACAGGGGCCAGACTGACTATGGCTACACCTTC
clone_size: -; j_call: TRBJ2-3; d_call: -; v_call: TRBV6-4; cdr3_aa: CASSDSYSSTDTQYF; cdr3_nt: TGTGCCAGCAGTGACTCCTATTCGAGCACAGATACGCAGTATTTT
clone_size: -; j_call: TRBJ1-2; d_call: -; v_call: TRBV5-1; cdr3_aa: CASSLLTSTLTGGYTF; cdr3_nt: TGCGCCAGCAGCCTTCTAACTTCGACCCTCACAGGCGGCTACACCTTC
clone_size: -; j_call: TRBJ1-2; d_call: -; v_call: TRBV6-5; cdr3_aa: CATGGRGYTF; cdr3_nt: TGTGCCACCGGTGGGAGGGGCTACACCTTC
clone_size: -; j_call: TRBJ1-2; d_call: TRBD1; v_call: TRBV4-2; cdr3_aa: CASSQGETGRSYTF; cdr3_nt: TGTGCCAGCAGCCAAGGTGAGACAGGGAGGAGCTACACCTTC
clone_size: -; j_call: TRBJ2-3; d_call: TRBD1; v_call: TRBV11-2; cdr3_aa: CASSPDRGSSTDTQYF; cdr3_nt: TGTGCCAGCAGCCCGGACAGGGGAAGTAGCACAGATACGCAGTATTTT
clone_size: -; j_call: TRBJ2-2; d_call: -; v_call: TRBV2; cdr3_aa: CASQGPGELFF; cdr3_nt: TGTGCCAGTCAGGGGCCCGGGGAGCTGTTTTTT
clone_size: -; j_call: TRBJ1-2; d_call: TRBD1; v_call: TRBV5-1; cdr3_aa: CASSLGDRMYGYTF; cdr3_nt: TGCGCCAGCAGCTTGGGGGACAGGATGTATGGCTACACCTTC
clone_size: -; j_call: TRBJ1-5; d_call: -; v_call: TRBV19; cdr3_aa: CASSPSGGAQPQHF; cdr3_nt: TGTGCCAGTAGTCCCAGTGGCGGGGCTCAGCCCCAGCATTTT
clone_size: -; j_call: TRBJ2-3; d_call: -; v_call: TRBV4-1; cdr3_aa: CASSQAKEAGTQYF; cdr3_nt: TGCGCCAGCAGCCAGGCTAAAGAGGCGGGTACGCAGTATTTT
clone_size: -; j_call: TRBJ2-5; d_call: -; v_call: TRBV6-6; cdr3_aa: CASTLPGGGAPGTQYF; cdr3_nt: TGTGCCAGCACTCTTCCTGGCGGGGGCGCCCCGGGGACCCAGTACTTC
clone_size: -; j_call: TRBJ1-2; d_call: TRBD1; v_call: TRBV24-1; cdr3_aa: CATSDATTGSAYGYTF; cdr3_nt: TGTGCCACCAGTGATGCCACGACAGGGTCTGCCTATGGCTACACCTTC
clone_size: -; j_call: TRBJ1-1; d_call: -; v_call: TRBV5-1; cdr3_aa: CASSSPPGLEAFF; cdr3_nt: TGCGCCAGCAGCTCCCCCCCCGGGTTAGAAGCTTTCTTT
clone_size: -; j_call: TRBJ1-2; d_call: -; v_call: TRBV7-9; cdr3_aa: CASSPARDGYTF; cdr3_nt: TGTGCCAGCAGCCCGGCCCGGGATGGCTACACCTTC
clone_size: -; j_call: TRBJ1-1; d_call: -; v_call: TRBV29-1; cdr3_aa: CSVSGRMNTEAFF; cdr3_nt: TGCAGCGTATCGGGACGGATGAACACTGAAGCTTTCTTT
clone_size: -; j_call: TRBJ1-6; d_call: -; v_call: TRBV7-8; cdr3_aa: CASSYGPDSPLHF; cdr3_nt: TGTGCCAGCAGCTACGGTCCGGATTCACCCCTCCACTTT
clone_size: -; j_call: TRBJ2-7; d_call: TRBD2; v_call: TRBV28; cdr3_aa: CASSSSGIAYEQYF; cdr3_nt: TGTGCCAGCAGTTCCAGCGGGATAGCCTACGAGCAGTACTTC
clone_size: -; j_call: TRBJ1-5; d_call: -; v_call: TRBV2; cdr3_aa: CASSQGAQPQHF; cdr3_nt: TGTGCCAGCAGTCAGGGTGCTCAGCCCCAGCATTTT
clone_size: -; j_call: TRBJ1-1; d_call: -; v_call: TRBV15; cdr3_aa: CATSRGGRGNTEAFF; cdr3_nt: TGTGCCACCAGCAGGGGCGGACGGGGGAACACTGAAGCTTTCTTT
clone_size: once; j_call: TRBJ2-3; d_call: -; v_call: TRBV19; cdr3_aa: CASTDRAVDTQYF; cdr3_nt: TGTGCCAGTACCGACCGCGCGGTAGATACGCAGTATTTT
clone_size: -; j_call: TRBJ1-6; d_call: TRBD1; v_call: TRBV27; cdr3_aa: CASSLPRGLNSPLHF; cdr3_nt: TGTGCCAGCAGTTTACCCAGGGGGCTAAATTCACCCCTCCACTTT
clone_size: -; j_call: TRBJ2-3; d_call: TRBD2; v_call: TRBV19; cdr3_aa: CASNELAGLADTQYF; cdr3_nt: TGTGCCAGTAATGAACTAGCGGGGCTTGCAGATACGCAGTATTTT
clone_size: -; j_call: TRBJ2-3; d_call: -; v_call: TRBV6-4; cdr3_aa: CASSDGSTDTQYF; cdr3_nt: TGTGCCAGCAGTGACGGGAGCACAGATACGCAGTATTTT
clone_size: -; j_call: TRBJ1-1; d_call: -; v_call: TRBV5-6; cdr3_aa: CASSPIPGGDTEAFF; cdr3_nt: TGTGCCAGCAGCCCAATACCTGGGGGAGACACTGAAGCTTTCTTT
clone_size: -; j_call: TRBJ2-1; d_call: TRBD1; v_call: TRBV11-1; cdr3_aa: CASSLPPGQLYNEQFF; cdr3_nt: TGTGCCAGCAGCTTACCCCCGGGACAGCTCTACAATGAGCAGTTCTTC
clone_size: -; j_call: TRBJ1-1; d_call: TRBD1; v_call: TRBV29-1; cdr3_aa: CSADRVTEAFF; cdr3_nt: TGCAGCGCCGACAGGGTCACTGAAGCTTTCTTT
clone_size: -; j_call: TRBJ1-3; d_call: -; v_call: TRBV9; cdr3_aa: CASSPLGGSTIYF; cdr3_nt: TGTGCCAGCAGCCCCTTGGGGGGGAGCACCATATATTTT
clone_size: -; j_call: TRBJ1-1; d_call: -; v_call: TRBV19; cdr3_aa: CASSQVVNTEAFF; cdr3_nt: TGTGCCAGTAGTCAAGTGGTGAACACTGAAGCTTTCTTT
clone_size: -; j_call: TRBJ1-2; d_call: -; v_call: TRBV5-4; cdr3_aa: CASSSRGDNYGYTF; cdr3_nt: TGTGCCAGCAGCTCAAGGGGAGATAACTATGGCTACACCTTC
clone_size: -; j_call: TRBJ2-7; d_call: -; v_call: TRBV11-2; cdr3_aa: CASSYLVGSWTYEQYF; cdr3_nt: TGTGCCAGCAGCTACTTGGTGGGGAGCTGGACCTACGAGCAGTACTTC
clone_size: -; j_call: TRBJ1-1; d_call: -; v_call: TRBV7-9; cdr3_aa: CASSSKGGNTEAFF; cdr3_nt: TGTGCCAGCAGTTCAAAGGGGGGGAACACTGAAGCTTTCTTT
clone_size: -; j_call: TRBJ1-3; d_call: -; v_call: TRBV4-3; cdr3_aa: CASSQAGGLSGNTIYF; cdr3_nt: TGCGCCAGCAGCCAAGCGGGCGGACTCTCTGGAAACACCATATATTTT
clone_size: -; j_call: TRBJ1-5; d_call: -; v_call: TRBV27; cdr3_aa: CASSLQGFNQPQHF; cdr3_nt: TGTGCCAGCAGTTTACAGGGTTTCAATCAGCCCCAGCATTTT
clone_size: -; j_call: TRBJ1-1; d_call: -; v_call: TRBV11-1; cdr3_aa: CASSLGKRVNTEAFF; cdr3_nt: TGTGCCAGCAGCCTGGGCAAGAGGGTGAACACTGAAGCTTTCTTT
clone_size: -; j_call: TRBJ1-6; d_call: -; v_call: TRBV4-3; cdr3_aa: CASSQETGKNSPLHF; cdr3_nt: TGCGCCAGCAGCCAAGAAACAGGGAAGAATTCACCCCTCCACTTT
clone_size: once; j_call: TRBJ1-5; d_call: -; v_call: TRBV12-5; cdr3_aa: CASGSSTANQPQHF; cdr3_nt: TGTGCTAGTGGTTCCTCGACAGCCAATCAGCCCCAGCATTTT
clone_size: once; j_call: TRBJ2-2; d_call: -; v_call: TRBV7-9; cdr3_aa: CASSLGQAAGELFF; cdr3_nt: TGTGCCAGCAGCTTAGGACAGGCGGCCGGGGAGCTGTTTTTT
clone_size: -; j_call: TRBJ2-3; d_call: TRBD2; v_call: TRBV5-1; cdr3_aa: CASSFTSGIDTQYF; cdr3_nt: TGCGCCAGCAGCTTCACTAGCGGGATTGATACGCAGTATTTT
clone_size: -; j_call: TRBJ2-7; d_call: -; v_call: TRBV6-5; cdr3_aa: CASSYSVAGSYEQYF; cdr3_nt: TGTGCCAGCAGTTACTCGGTAGCAGGCTCCTACGAGCAGTACTTC
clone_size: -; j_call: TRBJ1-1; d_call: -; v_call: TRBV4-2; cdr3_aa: CASSQDMGVEAFF; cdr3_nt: TGTGCCAGCAGCCAAGATATGGGAGTGGAAGCTTTCTTT
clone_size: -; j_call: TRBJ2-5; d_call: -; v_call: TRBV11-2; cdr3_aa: CASTVTRGETQYF; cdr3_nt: TGTGCCAGCACCGTTACAAGGGGGGAGACCCAGTACTTC
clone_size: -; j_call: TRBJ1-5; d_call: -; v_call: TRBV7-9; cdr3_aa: CASSLGGGTQPQHF; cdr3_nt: TGTGCCAGCAGCTTAGGCGGGGGGACTCAGCCCCAGCATTTT
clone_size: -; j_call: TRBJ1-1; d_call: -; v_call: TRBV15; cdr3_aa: CATSGDGRTEAFF; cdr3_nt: TGTGCCACCAGCGGCGACGGACGAACTGAAGCTTTCTTT
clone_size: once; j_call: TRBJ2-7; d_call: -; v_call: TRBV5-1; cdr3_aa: CASSLTGGVYEQYF; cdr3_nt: TGCGCCAGCAGCTTAACTGGCGGAGTCTACGAGCAGTACTTC
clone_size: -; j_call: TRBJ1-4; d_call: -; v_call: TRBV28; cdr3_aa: CASTPVGGSNEKLFF; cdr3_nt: TGTGCCAGCACCCCGGTCGGGGGGTCTAATGAAAAACTGTTTTTT
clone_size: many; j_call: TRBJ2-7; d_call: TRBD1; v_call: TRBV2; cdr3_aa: CASKTTGLNYEQYF; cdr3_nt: TGTGCCAGCAAGACGACAGGGTTGAACTACGAGCAGTACTTC